The next 8 T cell receptor beta chains were all read from a single sample in a study of blood T cell repertoires in COVID-19. Assay: immunoSEQ multiplex PCR; the TCRdb copy retains only in-frame clones and omits some. The repertoire holds 90,000 to 100,000 clones, with about 84% as singletons. The sequencing input was peripheral blood. The origin of the receptors is a woman of 80 years or more with acute or convalescent COVID-19.

This rearrangement joins TRBV19 to TRBJ2-1; 9 nucleotides agree with TRBD1. The V segment lost 9 bases and the J segment 3 bases; nucleotides outside the gene matches: 6. Germline values: CDR1 LNHDA, CDR2 SQIVND (reference sequence). The CDR3 spans 14 residues. The CDR3 loop reads CASTGTGHYNEQFF. In DNA, the CDR3 is TGTGCCAGCACCGGGACAGGGCACTACAATGAGCAGTTCTTC.

The J gene is TRBJ1-3, the V gene TRBV3-1 (or the pseudogene TRBV3-2); D unresolved. Trimming left V 3 bases short and J 9 bases short, with 9 bases between. CDR1 and CDR2 (germline): LGHDT, YNNKEL (reference sequence). The CDR3 runs 12 residues. Here the CDR3 DNA reads TGTGCCAGCAGCCATAGAGGGTTCACCATATATTTT. This sequence encodes CASSHRGFTIYF.

Remarks on this clone: The sample carries other DNA sequences with the same CDR3. CDR3 protein: CASSPGQGNSPLHF. The CDR3, as DNA: TGTGCCAGCTCTCCGGGACAGGGTAATTCACCCCTCCACTTT. The chain is built from TRBV18 and TRBJ1-6; 9 nucleotides align to TRBD1. The J segment lost 6 bases and the V segment lost 6 bases, leaving 3 bases of the junction unmatched. Germline V gene lookup returns CDR1 KGHSH and CDR2 LQKENI. This CDR3 comprises 14 residues.

This sequence joins TRBV7-9 and TRBJ1-2, with TRBD1 identical over 10 bases. Germline CDR1 SEHNR, CDR2 FQNEAQ (reference sequence). Unmatched junction bases numbered 7, after V lost 5 bases and J lost 7 bases. The CDR3 loop spans 14 amino acids. CDR3 protein: CASSPRQGAFGYTF. As DNA, the CDR3 is TGTGCCAGCAGCCCCCGACAGGGGGCGTTTGGCTACACCTTC.

The genes are TRBV27 and TRBJ1-2, with D possibly being TRBD1 (6 bases). This CDR3 comprises 14 residues. Germline V gene lookup returns CDR1 MNHEY and CDR2 SMNVEV (reference sequence). V lost 0 bases to trimming and J lost 10 bases, with 15 bases between them. The CDR3 loop reads CASSLSRAGVSYTF. Written as DNA, the CDR3 is TGTGCCAGCAGTTTATCGAGGGCAGGGGTGTCCTACACCTTC.

The CDR3 here is CAISDPDRGPETQYF. Here the CDR3 DNA reads TGTGCCATCAGTGACCCGGACAGGGGTCCGGAGACCCAGTACTTC. V gene TRBV10-3 combines with J gene TRBJ2-5, with TRBD1 matching over 9 bases. Trimming cost V 3 bases and J 5 bases; bases outside gene matches: 7. The CDR3 totals 15 residues. Germline lookup yields CDR1 ENHRY and CDR2 SYGVKD.

The CDR3 sequence: CAISESREGGSQFF. For the CDR3, the DNA is TGTGCCATCAGTGAGTCGCGAGAAGGGGGCTCCCAGTTCTTC. The chain recombines TRBV10-3 with TRBJ2-1; 7 nucleotides agree with TRBD1. V was pared by 0 bases and J by 13 bases, with 9 bases of the junction left unmatched. The CDR3 extends over 14 amino acids. CDR1 ENHRY and CDR2 SYGVKD come from the germline V gene.

The genes are TRBV7-2 and TRBJ2-5, with 10 bases fitting TRBD2. This CDR3 has 16 residues. Per the germline V gene, CDR1 is SGHTA and CDR2 is FQGNSA. V dropped 1 base and J dropped 7; count of bases not matched to a gene: 9. The CDR3: CASSLEYSGGAGTQYF. DNA for the CDR3: TGTGCCAGCAGCTTAGAGTACAGCGGGGGGGCCGGGACCCAGTACTTC.